The rows below give T cell receptor beta chains drawn from one sample of a study of blood T cell repertoires in COVID-19. Some clones are missing from TCRdb's copy, which holds only in-frame ones; the method was immunoSEQ multiplex PCR. The data show fewer than 75,000 clones, about nine tenths seen once. Input material: peripheral blood. These TCRs come from a middle-aged man with active COVID-19. Each CDR3 is given with its conserved first and last residue. D genes are given only for firm matches. Only part of the rows carry a size: once, few, many, or a class if the clone is expanded.

clone_size: .
j_call: TRBJ2-2
d_call: .
v_call: TRBV4-3
cdr3_nt: TGCGCCAGCAGCCCTAGCCGAAACACCGGGGAGCTGTTTTTT
cdr3_aa: CASSPSRNTGELFF

clone_size: .
j_call: TRBJ2-6
d_call: .
v_call: TRBV5-6
cdr3_nt: TGTGCCAGCAGCTTGGGACGGGACTCTGGGGCCAACGTCCTGACTTTC
cdr3_aa: CASSLGRDSGANVLTF

clone_size: .
j_call: TRBJ2-1
d_call: TRBD2
v_call: TRBV3-1/TRBV3-2
cdr3_nt: TGTGCCAGCAGCCAAGGTAGCGGGGGGGGCAGTGAGCAGTTCTTC
cdr3_aa: CASSQGSGGGSEQFF

clone_size: .
j_call: TRBJ2-7
d_call: TRBD1
v_call: TRBV18
cdr3_nt: TGTGCCAGCTCACCAACGGGACAGTCCTACGAGCAGTACTTC
cdr3_aa: CASSPTGQSYEQYF

clone_size: .
j_call: TRBJ1-6
d_call: .
v_call: TRBV30
cdr3_nt: TGTGCCTGGAGTGCCGGTCGTGATTCACCCCTCCACTTT
cdr3_aa: CAWSAGRDSPLHF

clone_size: .
j_call: TRBJ2-7
d_call: TRBD1
v_call: TRBV27
cdr3_nt: TGTGCCAGCAGTTTATCGGGCCCTTGGGGGACAGGGGCCTACGAGCAGTACTTC
cdr3_aa: CASSLSGPWGTGAYEQYF

clone_size: .
j_call: TRBJ2-7
d_call: TRBD2
v_call: TRBV19
cdr3_nt: TGTGCCAGTAGCGAAACTAGCGGGGACGCCTACGAGCAGTACTTC
cdr3_aa: CASSETSGDAYEQYF

clone_size: .
j_call: TRBJ2-7
d_call: TRBD2
v_call: TRBV9
cdr3_nt: TGTGCCAGCAGCGTAGGGATAAGCGGGGGAGTTTGGGGCAGGGTGTACGAGCAGTACTTC
cdr3_aa: CASSVGISGGVWGRVYEQYF

clone_size: .
j_call: TRBJ1-1
d_call: TRBD1
v_call: TRBV11-3
cdr3_nt: TGTGCCAGCAGCCCCGGTGGACAGGGGATGAACACTGAAGCTTTCTTT
cdr3_aa: CASSPGGQGMNTEAFF

clone_size: .
j_call: TRBJ2-5
d_call: TRBD1
v_call: TRBV7-8
cdr3_nt: TGTGCCAGCAGCTTATCAAGAAGCTCGACAGGGAGTGGGGAGACCCAGTACTTC
cdr3_aa: CASSLSRSSTGSGETQYF

clone_size: .
j_call: TRBJ2-7
d_call: TRBD2
v_call: TRBV5-1
cdr3_nt: TGCGCCAGCAGCCCCCTGCTAGGCGGGGGGTCCTACGAGCAGTACTTC
cdr3_aa: CASSPLLGGGSYEQYF

clone_size: .
j_call: TRBJ2-2
d_call: TRBD2
v_call: TRBV4-3
cdr3_nt: TGCGCCAGCAGCCAAGATCTAGGGCTAGCGGGAGGGCCTGGAACCGGGGAGCTGTTTTTT
cdr3_aa: CASSQDLGLAGGPGTGELFF

clone_size: .
j_call: TRBJ2-5
d_call: .
v_call: TRBV7-9
cdr3_nt: TGTGCCAGCAGCTTAGGGTCAAGTTTAGACCAAGAGACCCAGTACTTC
cdr3_aa: CASSLGSSLDQETQYF

clone_size: .
j_call: TRBJ1-1
d_call: .
v_call: TRBV5-5
cdr3_nt: TGTGCCAGCAGCTTGGAACGGAGAACGAACACTGAAGCTTTCTTT
cdr3_aa: CASSLERRTNTEAFF

clone_size: .
j_call: TRBJ1-6
d_call: .
v_call: TRBV7-2
cdr3_nt: TGTGCCAGCAGCTTAGCTTTTGGACAGTTGAATTCACCCCTCCACTTT
cdr3_aa: CASSLAFGQLNSPLHF

clone_size: once
j_call: TRBJ2-3
d_call: TRBD1
v_call: TRBV7-8
cdr3_nt: TGTGCCAGCAGCCGCTCGGGGACAGGGTTTGGAGATACGCAGTATTTT
cdr3_aa: CASSRSGTGFGDTQYF

clone_size: .
j_call: TRBJ2-7
d_call: TRBD1
v_call: TRBV6-5
cdr3_nt: TGTGCCAGCAGGCCGGACAGGGGGTTCTACGAGCAGTACTTC
cdr3_aa: CASRPDRGFYEQYF

clone_size: .
j_call: TRBJ2-1
d_call: .
v_call: TRBV7-9
cdr3_nt: TGTGCCAGCAGCCCGAGTTCTCCCATTCCATACAATGAGCAGTTCTTC
cdr3_aa: CASSPSSPIPYNEQFF

clone_size: few
j_call: TRBJ2-7
d_call: .
v_call: TRBV19
cdr3_nt: TGTGCCAGTAAGGCAGAGGCGTCCTACGAGCAGTACTTC
cdr3_aa: CASKAEASYEQYF

clone_size: few
j_call: TRBJ2-5
d_call: TRBD1
v_call: TRBV5-1
cdr3_nt: TGCGCCAGCAAACCGACAGGGCGATTTCAAGAGACCCAGTACTTC
cdr3_aa: CASKPTGRFQETQYF

clone_size: .
j_call: TRBJ2-5
d_call: .
v_call: TRBV4-1
cdr3_nt: TGCGCCAGCAGCCCGGGGGGCCTTAGGGGGTATCCCCTTCAAGAGACCCAGTACTTC
cdr3_aa: CASSPGGLRGYPLQETQYF

clone_size: .
j_call: TRBJ2-1
d_call: TRBD2
v_call: TRBV4-3
cdr3_nt: TGCGCCAGCAGCCAAGAAGGGGGCGGGAGGGCCTTTAGGGATGAGCAGTTCTTC
cdr3_aa: CASSQEGGGRAFRDEQFF

clone_size: .
j_call: TRBJ2-3
d_call: .
v_call: TRBV5-1
cdr3_nt: TGCGCCAGCAGCATTTCCTATCCTACGCAGTATTTT
cdr3_aa: CASSISYPTQYF

clone_size: .
j_call: TRBJ1-6
d_call: TRBD1
v_call: TRBV12-5
cdr3_nt: TGTGCTAGTGGTTTGGAAACGACCCCGGGCAGGGGGTCACCCCTCCACTTT
cdr3_aa: CASGLETTPGRGSPLHF

clone_size: .
j_call: TRBJ2-2
d_call: TRBD2
v_call: TRBV7-6
cdr3_nt: TGTGCCAGCAGCTTAGTACTAGCGGGGGGGACGAACACCGGGGAGCTGTTTTTT
cdr3_aa: CASSLVLAGGTNTGELFF

clone_size: .
j_call: TRBJ2-2
d_call: .
v_call: TRBV19
cdr3_nt: TGTGCCAGTACCCGAGCCCTCATGACCGGGGAGCTGTTTTTT
cdr3_aa: CASTRALMTGELFF

clone_size: .
j_call: TRBJ2-1
d_call: .
v_call: TRBV7-9
cdr3_nt: TGTGCCAGCAGCTTACGGCTAGCAGGTGAGCAGTTCTTC
cdr3_aa: CASSLRLAGEQFF

clone_size: once
j_call: TRBJ2-2
d_call: .
v_call: TRBV5-1
cdr3_nt: TGCGCCAGCAGCTTGGCTGGAAGTCTAAGGAGCTTTGGTGGGGAGCTGTTTTTT
cdr3_aa: CASSLAGSLRSFGGELFF

clone_size: once
j_call: TRBJ1-2
d_call: TRBD1
v_call: TRBV11-3
cdr3_nt: TGTGCCAGCAGGCGGACAGGGGGCGCCAACTATGGCTACACCTTC
cdr3_aa: CASRRTGGANYGYTF

clone_size: few
j_call: TRBJ1-5
d_call: TRBD1
v_call: TRBV7-8
cdr3_nt: TGTGCCAGCAGCTCAACAGGGGGCAATCAGCCCCAGCATTTT
cdr3_aa: CASSSTGGNQPQHF

clone_size: .
j_call: TRBJ2-7
d_call: TRBD1
v_call: TRBV15
cdr3_nt: TGTGCCACCAGCGAAGGGACAGGGTTGGGCTACGAGCAGTACTTC
cdr3_aa: CATSEGTGLGYEQYF

clone_size: .
j_call: TRBJ2-7
d_call: .
v_call: TRBV5-1
cdr3_nt: TGCGCCAGCAGCTTGGTTACGGGAGTCTACGAGCAGTACTTC
cdr3_aa: CASSLVTGVYEQYF

clone_size: .
j_call: TRBJ1-2
d_call: .
v_call: TRBV5-5
cdr3_nt: TGTGCCAGCAGCTTGGAACAGGCGGGCTACACCTTC
cdr3_aa: CASSLEQAGYTF

clone_size: .
j_call: TRBJ2-7
d_call: TRBD2
v_call: TRBV28
cdr3_nt: TGTGCCAGCAGTCTCCGCCAAGCGGGAGTACACGAGCAGTACTTC
cdr3_aa: CASSLRQAGVHEQYF